These T cell receptor beta chains were read from a single sample in a study of T cells after yellow fever vaccination. TCRdb redid the calling of the 5' RACE reads with MiXCR, one entry per CDR3 protein. The repertoire includes around 230,000 distinct CDR3 sequences, roughly 6.3% of them detected once, and roughly 1% sits in the top ten. Here the sequenced sample was CD4+ T cells sorted from PBMCs, taken on the day of the yellow fever booster vaccination. These receptors all stem from a man under 40 who received the YFV17D yellow fever vaccine. CDR3s include the opening cysteine and the closing phenylalanine or tryptophan. The D gene is left open where the match is weak. Clone size is stated in some rows and not others, as once, few, many or a class when expanded.

j_gene: TRBJ2-5
v_gene: TRBV5-1
abundance: few
d_gene: TRBD2
CDR3nt: TGCGCCAGCAGCCCCGGGACTAGCGGGACTCCCCGGTTAGAGACCCAGTACTTC
CDR3aa: CASSPGTSGTPRLETQYF

j_gene: TRBJ2-3
v_gene: TRBV29-1
abundance: few
d_gene: TRBD2
CDR3nt: TGCAGCGCCGGAGCGGGAGGGCCAACAGATACGCAGTATTTT
CDR3aa: CSAGAGGPTDTQYF

j_gene: TRBJ2-1
v_gene: TRBV5-5
abundance: many
d_gene: -
CDR3nt: TGTGCCAGCAGCTTGATCCTTGAGCAGTTCTTC
CDR3aa: CASSLILEQFF

j_gene: TRBJ2-3
v_gene: TRBV24-1
abundance: many
d_gene: TRBD1
CDR3nt: TGTGCCACCAGTGACCCGGGACAGGGCTCAGATACGCAGTATTTT
CDR3aa: CATSDPGQGSDTQYF

j_gene: TRBJ2-5
v_gene: TRBV10-3
abundance: few
d_gene: TRBD2
CDR3nt: TGTGCCATCAGTGAGTCGGAAAAGCGGGAGGACCAAGAGACCCAGTACTTC
CDR3aa: CAISESEKREDQETQYF

j_gene: TRBJ1-2
v_gene: TRBV20-1
abundance: -
d_gene: -
CDR3nt: TGCAGTGCTCCCGTGGGAGGCCTAAACTATGGCTACACCTTC
CDR3aa: CSAPVGGLNYGYTF

j_gene: TRBJ2-7
v_gene: TRBV5-6
abundance: many
d_gene: TRBD2
CDR3nt: TGTGCCAGCCTTCCAGCGGGAGAGGACTACGAGCAGTACTTC
CDR3aa: CASLPAGEDYEQYF

j_gene: TRBJ1-5
v_gene: TRBV20-1
abundance: -
d_gene: -
CDR3nt: TGCAGTGGCGGGCAGAGCAATCAGCCCCAGCATTTT
CDR3aa: CSGGQSNQPQHF

j_gene: TRBJ2-2
v_gene: TRBV5-6
abundance: many
d_gene: -
CDR3nt: TGTGCCAGCCAGCTCGGGAGATTCGCCGCCGGGGAGCTGTTTTTT
CDR3aa: CASQLGRFAAGELFF

j_gene: TRBJ2-2
v_gene: TRBV6-5
abundance: few
d_gene: TRBD1
CDR3nt: TGTGCCAGCAGTTACGGGGACAGGGCGACCGGGGAGCTGTTTTTT
CDR3aa: CASSYGDRATGELFF

j_gene: TRBJ2-5
v_gene: TRBV6-2/TRBV6-3
abundance: many
d_gene: -
CDR3nt: TGTGCCAGCGTCGGGGGTTTAAAGACCCAGTACTTC
CDR3aa: CASVGGLKTQYF

j_gene: TRBJ1-1
v_gene: TRBV10-3
abundance: few
d_gene: -
CDR3nt: TGTGCCATCAAAAAAGGTGACCTACCAGCGACTGAAGCTTTCTTT
CDR3aa: CAIKKGDLPATEAFF

j_gene: TRBJ2-1
v_gene: TRBV5-1
abundance: -
d_gene: TRBD1
CDR3nt: TGCGCCAGCAGCCCCAAGACAGGGAACTACAATGAGCAGTTCTTC
CDR3aa: CASSPKTGNYNEQFF

j_gene: TRBJ1-4
v_gene: TRBV5-1
abundance: many
d_gene: TRBD1
CDR3nt: TGCGCCAGCAGCTTGGGGGACAGGAATCTTGAAAAACTGTTTTTT
CDR3aa: CASSLGDRNLEKLFF

j_gene: TRBJ1-6
v_gene: TRBV7-3
abundance: -
d_gene: -
CDR3nt: TGTGCCAGCAGCTTAGGATCTGTTGCACTGGGGTCACCCCTCCACTTT
CDR3aa: CASSLGSVALGSPLHF

j_gene: TRBJ2-2
v_gene: TRBV10-2
abundance: few
d_gene: TRBD1
CDR3nt: TGCGCCAGCAGTGAGAGGGGGCTGACCGGGGAGCTGTTTTTT
CDR3aa: CASSERGLTGELFF

j_gene: TRBJ2-7
v_gene: TRBV5-1
abundance: -
d_gene: -
CDR3nt: TGCGCCTCCAAGGCGGGGTTCGATTACGAGCAGTACTTC
CDR3aa: CASKAGFDYEQYF

j_gene: TRBJ1-4
v_gene: TRBV6-4
abundance: many
d_gene: -
CDR3nt: TGTGCCAGCAGTGCCCGGGAGGGTGAAAAACTGTTTTTT
CDR3aa: CASSAREGEKLFF

j_gene: TRBJ1-2
v_gene: TRBV5-1
abundance: -
d_gene: -
CDR3nt: TGCGCCAGCAGGGAGACAGCAGACTATGGCTACACCTTC
CDR3aa: CASRETADYGYTF

j_gene: TRBJ1-2
v_gene: TRBV21-1
abundance: -
d_gene: -
CDR3nt: TGTGCCAGCAGCAAAGGTGGGGGACAGGGAGGGATCGGCTACACCTTC
CDR3aa: CASSKGGGQGGIGYTF

j_gene: TRBJ2-1
v_gene: TRBV18
abundance: -
d_gene: -
CDR3nt: TGTGCCAGCTCACCACTTGAGATTGGTTTCGGGACGAGTGGGCAGTTCTTC
CDR3aa: CASSPLEIGFGTSGQFF

j_gene: TRBJ2-7
v_gene: TRBV2
abundance: -
d_gene: -
CDR3nt: TGTGCCACCACCGACGGGCTGCGCGAGCAGTACTTC
CDR3aa: CATTDGLREQYF

j_gene: TRBJ1-4
v_gene: TRBV28
abundance: many
d_gene: TRBD1
CDR3nt: TGTGCCAGCAGTACAAGACAGGGGAATGAAAAACTGTTTTTT
CDR3aa: CASSTRQGNEKLFF

j_gene: TRBJ1-3
v_gene: TRBV9
abundance: -
d_gene: -
CDR3nt: TGTGCCAGCAGCGTAGAGGCTGGAAACACCATATATTTT
CDR3aa: CASSVEAGNTIYF

j_gene: TRBJ2-7
v_gene: TRBV7-8
abundance: many
d_gene: -
CDR3nt: TGTGCCAGCAGCTCCCCCATGGCAGAGCAGTACTTC
CDR3aa: CASSSPMAEQYF

j_gene: TRBJ2-7
v_gene: TRBV7-2
abundance: few
d_gene: -
CDR3nt: TGTGCCAGCAGACCTCGGGGGGCCGGGGGTAGCGAGCAGTACTTC
CDR3aa: CASRPRGAGGSEQYF